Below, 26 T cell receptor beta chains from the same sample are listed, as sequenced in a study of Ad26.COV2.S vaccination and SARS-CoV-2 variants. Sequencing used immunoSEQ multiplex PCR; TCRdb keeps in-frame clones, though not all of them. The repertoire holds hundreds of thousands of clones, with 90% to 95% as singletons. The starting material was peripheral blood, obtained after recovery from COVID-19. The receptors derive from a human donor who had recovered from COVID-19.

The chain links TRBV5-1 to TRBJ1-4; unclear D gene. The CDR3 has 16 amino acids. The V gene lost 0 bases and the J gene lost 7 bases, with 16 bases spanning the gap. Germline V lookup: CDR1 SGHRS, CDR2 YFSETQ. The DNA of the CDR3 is TGCGCCAGCAGCTTGGGTTCGACCGGCCACGGTGAAAAACTGTTTTTT. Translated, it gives CASSLGSTGHGEKLFF.

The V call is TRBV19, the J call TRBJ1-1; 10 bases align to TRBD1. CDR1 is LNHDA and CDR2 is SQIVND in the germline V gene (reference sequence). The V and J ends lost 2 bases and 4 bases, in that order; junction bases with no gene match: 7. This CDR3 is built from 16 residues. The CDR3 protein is CASSIYRDRGVTEAFF. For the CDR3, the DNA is TGTGCCAGTAGTATATATCGGGACAGGGGAGTCACTGAAGCTTTCTTT. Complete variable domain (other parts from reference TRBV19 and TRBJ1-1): DGGITQSPKYLFRKEGQNVTLSCEQNLNHDAMYWYRQDPGQGLRLIYYSQIVNDFQKGDIAEGYSVSREKKESFPLTVTSAQKNPTAFYLCASSIYRDRGVTEAFFGQGTRLTVV.

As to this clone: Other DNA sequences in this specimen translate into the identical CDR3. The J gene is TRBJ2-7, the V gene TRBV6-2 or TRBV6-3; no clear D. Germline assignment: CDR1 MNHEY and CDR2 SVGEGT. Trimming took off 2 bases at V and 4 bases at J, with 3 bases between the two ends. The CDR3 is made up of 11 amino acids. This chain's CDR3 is CASSYPYEQYF. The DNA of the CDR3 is TGTGCCAGCAGTTACCCATACGAGCAGTACTTC.

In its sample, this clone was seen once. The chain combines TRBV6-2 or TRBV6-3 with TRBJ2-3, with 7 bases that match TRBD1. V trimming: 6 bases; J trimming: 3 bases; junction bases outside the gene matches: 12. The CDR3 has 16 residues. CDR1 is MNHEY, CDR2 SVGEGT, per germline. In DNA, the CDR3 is TGTGCCAGCAGCCCGACGACAGGGTCGTGGACAGATACGCAGTATTTT. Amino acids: CASSPTTGSWTDTQYF.

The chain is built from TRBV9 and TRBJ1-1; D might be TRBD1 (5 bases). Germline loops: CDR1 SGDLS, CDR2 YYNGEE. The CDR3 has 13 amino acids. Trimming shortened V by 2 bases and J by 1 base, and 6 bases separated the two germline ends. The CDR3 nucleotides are TGTGCCAGCAGCGTCCAGGGGAACACTGAAGCTTTCTTT. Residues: CASSVQGNTEAFF.

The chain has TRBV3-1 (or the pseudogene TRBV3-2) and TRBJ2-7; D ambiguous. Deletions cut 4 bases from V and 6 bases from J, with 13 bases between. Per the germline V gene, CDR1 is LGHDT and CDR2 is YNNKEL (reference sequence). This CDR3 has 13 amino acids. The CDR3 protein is CASSRNEGGEQYF. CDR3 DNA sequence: TGTGCCAGCAGCCGGAATGAAGGTGGCGAGCAGTACTTC.

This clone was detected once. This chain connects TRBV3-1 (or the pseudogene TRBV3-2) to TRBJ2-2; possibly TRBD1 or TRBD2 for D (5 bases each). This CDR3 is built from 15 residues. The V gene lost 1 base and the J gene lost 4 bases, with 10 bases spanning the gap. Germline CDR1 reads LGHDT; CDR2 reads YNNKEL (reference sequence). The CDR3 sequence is CASSQGTGLTGELFF. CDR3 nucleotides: TGTGCCAGCAGCCAAGGGACGGGGCTCACCGGGGAGCTGTTTTTT.

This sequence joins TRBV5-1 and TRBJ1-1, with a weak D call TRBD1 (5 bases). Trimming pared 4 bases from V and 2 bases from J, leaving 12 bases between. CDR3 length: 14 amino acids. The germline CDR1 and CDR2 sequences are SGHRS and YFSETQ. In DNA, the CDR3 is TGCGCCAGCAGCCCGGGACCGAGCAACACTGAAGCTTTCTTT. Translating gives CASSPGPSNTEAFF.

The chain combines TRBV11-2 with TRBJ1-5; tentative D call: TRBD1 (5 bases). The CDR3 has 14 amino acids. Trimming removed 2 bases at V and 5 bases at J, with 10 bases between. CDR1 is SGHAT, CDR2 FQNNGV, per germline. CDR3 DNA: TGTGCCAGCAGCTTAAATTGGGGGGATCAGCCCCAGCATTTT. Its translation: CASSLNWGDQPQHF.

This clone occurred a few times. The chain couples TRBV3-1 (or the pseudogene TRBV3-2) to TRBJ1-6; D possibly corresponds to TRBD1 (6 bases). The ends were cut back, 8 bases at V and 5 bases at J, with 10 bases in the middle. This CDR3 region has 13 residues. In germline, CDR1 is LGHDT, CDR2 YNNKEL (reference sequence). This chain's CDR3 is CASGGGNNSPLHF. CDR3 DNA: TGTGCCAGCGGAGGGGGGAATAATTCACCCCTCCACTTT.

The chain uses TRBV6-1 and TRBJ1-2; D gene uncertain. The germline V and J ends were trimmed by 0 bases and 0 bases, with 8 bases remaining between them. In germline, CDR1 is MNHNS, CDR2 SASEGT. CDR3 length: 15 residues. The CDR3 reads CASSEAYGANYGYTF. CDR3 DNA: TGTGCCAGCAGTGAAGCTTACGGAGCTAACTATGGCTACACCTTC.

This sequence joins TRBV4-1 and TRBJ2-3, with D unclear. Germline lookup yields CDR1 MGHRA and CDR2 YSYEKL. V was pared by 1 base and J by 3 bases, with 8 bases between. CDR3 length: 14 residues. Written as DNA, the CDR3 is TGCGCCAGCAGCCAAGCTGGCTCAACAGATACGCAGTATTTT. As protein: CASSQAGSTDTQYF.

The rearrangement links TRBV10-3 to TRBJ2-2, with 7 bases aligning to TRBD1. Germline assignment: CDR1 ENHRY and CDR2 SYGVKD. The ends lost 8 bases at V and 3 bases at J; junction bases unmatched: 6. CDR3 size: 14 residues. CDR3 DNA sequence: TGTGCCATCCGAGACAGGGAGCACACCGGGGAGCTGTTTTTT. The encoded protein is CAIRDREHTGELFF.

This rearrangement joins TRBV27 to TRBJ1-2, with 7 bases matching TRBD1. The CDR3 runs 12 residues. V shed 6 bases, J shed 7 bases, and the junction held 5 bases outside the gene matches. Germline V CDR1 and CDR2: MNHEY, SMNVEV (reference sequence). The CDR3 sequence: CASRRQGLGYTF. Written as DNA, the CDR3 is TGTGCCAGCAGGCGACAGGGTCTTGGCTACACCTTC.

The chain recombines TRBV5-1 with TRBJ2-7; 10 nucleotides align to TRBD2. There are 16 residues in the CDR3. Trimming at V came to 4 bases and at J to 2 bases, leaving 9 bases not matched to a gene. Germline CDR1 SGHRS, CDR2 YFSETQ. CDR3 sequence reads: CASSAPLAGETYEQYF. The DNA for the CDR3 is TGCGCCAGCAGCGCGCCCCTAGCGGGGGAAACCTACGAGCAGTACTTC.

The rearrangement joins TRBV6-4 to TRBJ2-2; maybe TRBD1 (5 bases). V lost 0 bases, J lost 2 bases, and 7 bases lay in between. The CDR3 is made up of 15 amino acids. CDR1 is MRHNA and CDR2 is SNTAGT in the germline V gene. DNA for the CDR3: TGTGCCAGCAGTGACTCTGGGGCTAACACCGGGGAGCTGTTTTTT. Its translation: CASSDSGANTGELFF.

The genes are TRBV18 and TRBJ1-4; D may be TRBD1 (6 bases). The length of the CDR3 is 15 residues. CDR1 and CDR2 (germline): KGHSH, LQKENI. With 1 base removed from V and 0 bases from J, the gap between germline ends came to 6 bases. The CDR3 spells CASSPRQATNEKLFF. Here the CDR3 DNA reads TGTGCCAGCTCACCACGACAGGCAACTAATGAAAAACTGTTTTTT.

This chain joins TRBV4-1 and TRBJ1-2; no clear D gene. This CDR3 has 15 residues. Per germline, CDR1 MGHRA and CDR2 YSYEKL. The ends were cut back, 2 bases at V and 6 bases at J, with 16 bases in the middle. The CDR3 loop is CASSQPTRAINGYTF. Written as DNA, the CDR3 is TGCGCCAGCAGCCAACCGACGCGAGCGATAAATGGCTACACCTTC.

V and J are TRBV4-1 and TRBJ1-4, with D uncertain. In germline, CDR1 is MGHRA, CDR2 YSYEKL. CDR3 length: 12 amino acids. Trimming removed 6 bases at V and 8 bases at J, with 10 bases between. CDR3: CASSQIREKLFF. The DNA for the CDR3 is TGCGCCAGCAGTCAGATCAGGGAAAAACTGTTTTTT.

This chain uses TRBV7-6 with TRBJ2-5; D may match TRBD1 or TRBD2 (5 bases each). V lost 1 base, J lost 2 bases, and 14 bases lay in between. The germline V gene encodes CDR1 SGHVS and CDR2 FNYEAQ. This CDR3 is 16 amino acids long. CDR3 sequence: CASSLVGTEIQETQYF. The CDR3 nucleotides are TGTGCCAGCAGCTTAGTAGGGACCGAGATACAAGAGACCCAGTACTTC.

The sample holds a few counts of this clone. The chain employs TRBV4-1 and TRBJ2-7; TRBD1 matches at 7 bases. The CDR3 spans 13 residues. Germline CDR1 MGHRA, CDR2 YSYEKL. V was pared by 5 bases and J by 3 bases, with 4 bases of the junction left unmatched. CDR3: CASSKTGFYEQYF. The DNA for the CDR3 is TGCGCCAGCAGCAAGACAGGGTTCTACGAGCAGTACTTC.

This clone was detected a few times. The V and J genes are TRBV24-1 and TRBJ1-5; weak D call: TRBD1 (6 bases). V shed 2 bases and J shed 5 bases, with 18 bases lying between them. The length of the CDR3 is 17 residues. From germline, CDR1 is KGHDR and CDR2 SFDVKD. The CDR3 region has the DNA TGTGCCACCAGTGATTCAGGGACATACCGGAAGGATCAGCCCCAGCATTTT. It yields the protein CATSDSGTYRKDQPQHF.

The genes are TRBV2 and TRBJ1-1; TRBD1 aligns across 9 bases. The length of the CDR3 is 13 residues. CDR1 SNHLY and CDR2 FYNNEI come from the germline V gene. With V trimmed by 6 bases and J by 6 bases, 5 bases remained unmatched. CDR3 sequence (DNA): TGTGCCAGCAGGCGGGACAGGGCTTCTGAAGCTTTCTTT. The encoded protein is CASRRDRASEAFF.

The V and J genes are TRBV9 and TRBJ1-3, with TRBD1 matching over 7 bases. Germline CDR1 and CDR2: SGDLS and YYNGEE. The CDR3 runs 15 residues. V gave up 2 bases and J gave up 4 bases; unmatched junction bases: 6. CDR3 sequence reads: CASSVRQGEGNTIYF. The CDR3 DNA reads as TGTGCCAGCAGCGTCAGACAGGGCGAAGGAAACACCATATATTTT.

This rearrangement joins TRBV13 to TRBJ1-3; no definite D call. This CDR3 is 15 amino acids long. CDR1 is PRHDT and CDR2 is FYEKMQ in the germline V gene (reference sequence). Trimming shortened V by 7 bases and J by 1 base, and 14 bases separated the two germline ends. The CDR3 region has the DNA TGTGCCAGCAAAGAGTCCGGGGAATCTGGAAACACCATATATTTT. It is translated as CASKESGESGNTIYF.

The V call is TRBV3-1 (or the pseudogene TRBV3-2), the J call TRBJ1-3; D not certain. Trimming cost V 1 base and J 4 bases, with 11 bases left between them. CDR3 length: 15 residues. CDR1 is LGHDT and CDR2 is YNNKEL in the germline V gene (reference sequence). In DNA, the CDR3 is TGTGCCAGCAGCCAAGGGGCGGGGTTCGGAAACACCATATATTTT. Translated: CASSQGAGFGNTIYF.